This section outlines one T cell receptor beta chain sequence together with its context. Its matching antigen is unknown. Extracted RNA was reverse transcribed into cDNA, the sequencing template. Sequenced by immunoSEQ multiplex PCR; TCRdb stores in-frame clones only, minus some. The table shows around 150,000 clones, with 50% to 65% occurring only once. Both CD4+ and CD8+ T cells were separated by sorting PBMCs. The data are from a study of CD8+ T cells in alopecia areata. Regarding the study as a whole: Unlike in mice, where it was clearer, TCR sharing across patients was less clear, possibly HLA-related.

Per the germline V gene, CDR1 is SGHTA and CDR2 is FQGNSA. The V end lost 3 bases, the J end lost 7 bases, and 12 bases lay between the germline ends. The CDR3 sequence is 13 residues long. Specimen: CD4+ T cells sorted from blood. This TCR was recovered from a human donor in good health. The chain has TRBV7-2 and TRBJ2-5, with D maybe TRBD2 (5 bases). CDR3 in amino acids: CASSLGAEATQYF. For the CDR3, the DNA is TGTGCCAGCAGCTTGGGAGCAGAAGCGACCCAGTACTTC.